A selection of T cell receptor beta chains follows, all from one sample in a study of post-analysis software for immune sequencing data. TCRdb ran MiXCR on the PCR reads and lists one entry per CDR3 protein. This table has about 820,000 distinct CDR3 sequences, approximately 50% appearing once. Input material: blood. These receptors originate from a girl between 5 and 17 years old with multiple sclerosis. The CDR3 runs from the conserved cysteine through the conserved F or W. D genes are given only for firm matches. Clone size is stated in some rows and not others, as once, few, many or a class when expanded.

TRBJ2-7 | - | - | TRBV10-3 | CATGVYEQYF | TGTGCCACCGGGGTCTACGAGCAGTACTTC
TRBJ2-1 | - | - | TRBV10-3 | CAISVEQVGQFF | TGTGCCATCAGTGTCGAACAAGTGGGGCAGTTCTTC
TRBJ2-3 | - | TRBD1 | TRBV20-1 | CSAPTRQGDGSDTQYF | TGCAGTGCTCCGACCCGACAGGGCGATGGCTCAGATACGCAGTATTTT
TRBJ2-1 | - | TRBD2 | TRBV20-1 | CSARIGLAGEQFF | TGCAGTGCTAGAATAGGACTAGCAGGTGAGCAGTTCTTC
TRBJ2-7 | - | TRBD1 | TRBV18 | CASSPQGQGNEQYF | TGTGCCAGCTCACCACAGGGACAGGGGAACGAGCAGTACTTC
TRBJ1-1 | once | - | TRBV6-2/TRBV6-3 | CASSDPGQTEAFF | TGTGCCAGCAGTGATCCGGGACAAACTGAAGCTTTCTTT
TRBJ2-5 | - | TRBD1 | TRBV5-6 | CASSVQGAKETQYF | TGTGCCAGCAGCGTACAGGGGGCGAAGGAGACCCAGTACTTC
TRBJ1-5 | few | - | TRBV6-6 | CASTFTDRNQPQHF | TGTGCCAGCACTTTCACTGATAGGAATCAGCCCCAGCATTTT
TRBJ1-5 | - | TRBD1 | TRBV2 | CASSEEDRAGQPQHF | TGTGCCAGCAGTGAAGAGGACAGGGCGGGACAGCCCCAGCATTTT
TRBJ1-5 | - | - | TRBV20-1 | CSASGVGQVHQPQHF | TGCAGTGCTAGCGGAGTTGGGCAGGTCCATCAGCCCCAGCATTTT
TRBJ2-3 | - | - | TRBV20-1 | CSGRGDEGITDTQYF | TGCAGTGGCAGGGGGGACGAAGGTATCACAGATACGCAGTATTTT
TRBJ1-4 | few | TRBD1 | TRBV6-1 | CASSTGIGDRGGEKLFF | TGTGCCAGCAGTACCGGGATCGGGGACAGGGGTGGGGAAAAACTGTTTTTT
TRBJ2-7 | - | - | TRBV11-2 | CASSLALGGPYEQYF | TGTGCCAGCAGCTTAGCGCTGGGTGGGCCGTACGAGCAGTACTTC
TRBJ2-3 | few | - | TRBV27 | CASSRQYRTDTQYF | TGTGCCAGCAGTCGGCAATACCGCACAGATACGCAGTATTTT
TRBJ2-2 | - | - | TRBV12-3/TRBV12-4 | CASSLRSGLTGELFF | TGTGCCAGCAGTCTCCGCTCGGGTCTCACCGGGGAGCTGTTTTTT
TRBJ2-1 | - | - | TRBV5-6 | CASSLRVGEQFF | TGTGCCAGCAGCTTACGTGTGGGGGAGCAGTTCTTC
TRBJ2-3 | few | - | TRBV29-1 | CSPSPQRTTDTQYF | TGCAGCCCGTCACCCCAAAGGACCACAGATACGCAGTATTTT
TRBJ2-2 | - | TRBD1 | TRBV5-1 | CASSIRTGANTGELFF | TGCGCCAGCAGCATCCGGACAGGGGCGAACACCGGGGAGCTGTTTTTT
TRBJ2-2 | once | - | TRBV2 | CASSVVPLNTGELFF | TGTGCCAGCAGTGTTGTGCCTCTCAACACCGGGGAGCTGTTTTTT
TRBJ2-1 | few | TRBD2 | TRBV10-3 | CAIRNSGGAVSYNEQFF | TGTGCCATCAGAAATAGCGGGGGGGCCGTTTCCTACAATGAGCAGTTCTTC
TRBJ2-5 | few | TRBD2 | TRBV6-6 | CASSYLALSSGPTQYF | TGTGCCAGCAGTTACTTGGCCCTGTCTAGCGGCCCGACCCAGTACTTC
TRBJ2-4 | - | - | TRBV5-1 | CASSAALAKNIQYF | TGCGCCAGCAGCGCGGCTCTAGCCAAAAACATTCAGTACTTC
TRBJ1-2 | - | - | TRBV5-1 | CASSTTGHANYGYTF | TGCGCCAGCAGCACTACTGGGCACGCTAACTATGGCTACACCTTC
TRBJ2-1 | - | - | TRBV20-1 | CSARDRLDEQFF | TGCAGTGCTAGAGATAGGCTGGATGAGCAGTTCTTC
TRBJ1-1 | few | - | TRBV12-3/TRBV12-4 | CASSLGGAFF | TGTGCCAGCAGTTTAGGTGGGGCTTTCTTT
TRBJ1-2 | few | TRBD1 | TRBV5-1 | CASSLAAPGQGTNYGYTF | TGCGCCAGCAGCTTGGCCGCGCCGGGACAGGGGACAAACTATGGCTACACCTTC
TRBJ2-3 | few | - | TRBV5-1 | CASSLVPDADTQYF | TGCGCCAGCAGCTTGGTTCCTGACGCAGATACGCAGTATTTT
TRBJ1-5 | - | - | TRBV7-2 | CASNSRGPQHF | TGTGCCAGCAACTCGAGGGGGCCCCAGCATTTT
TRBJ2-3 | - | TRBD2 | TRBV11-1 | CASSFLGTSGRTQIGTDTQYF | TGTGCCAGCAGCTTCCTTGGGACTAGCGGGAGGACACAAATCGGCACAGATACGCAGTATTTT
TRBJ1-2 | few | - | TRBV29-1 | CSVVGVLPYGYTF | TGCAGCGTTGTGGGGGTTTTACCCTATGGCTACACCTTC
TRBJ2-7 | few | TRBD1 | TRBV2 | CASMGQGASYEQYF | TGTGCCAGCATGGGACAGGGGGCCTCCTACGAGCAGTACTTC
TRBJ2-7 | - | - | TRBV7-2 | CASSHGTFYAYEQYF | TGTGCCAGCAGCCACGGGACATTTTACGCCTACGAGCAGTACTTC
TRBJ1-6 | few | - | TRBV6-5 | CASSYFPSSYNSPLHF | TGTGCCAGCAGTTACTTCCCGAGCTCCTATAATTCACCCCTCCACTTT
TRBJ2-7 | - | - | TRBV3-1 | CASSQDYRFSYEQYF | TGTGCCAGCAGCCAAGATTACAGGTTTTCCTACGAGCAGTACTTC
TRBJ1-1 | - | TRBD1 | TRBV7-2 | CASSLQGVVTEAFF | TGTGCCAGCAGCTTACAGGGGGTGGTCACTGAAGCTTTCTTT
TRBJ1-2 | - | - | TRBV10-3 | CAISELGGGYGYTF | TGTGCCATCAGTGAGCTTGGAGGGGGGTATGGCTACACCTTC
TRBJ2-1 | - | TRBD2 | TRBV7-2 | CVSSGGPYNEQFF | TGTGTGTCATCGGGAGGGCCCTACAATGAGCAGTTCTTC
TRBJ2-5 | - | - | TRBV5-1 | CASSPSGFGGPSETQYF | TGCGCCAGCAGCCCTAGTGGGTTCGGGGGACCCTCAGAGACCCAGTACTTC
TRBJ2-1 | - | TRBD2 | TRBV20-1 | CSAYTGLAMRGEQFF | TGCAGTGCCTATACGGGACTAGCGATGAGGGGTGAGCAGTTCTTC
TRBJ2-7 | few | TRBD1 | TRBV7-6 | CASSLSTGGSYEQYF | TGTGCCAGCAGCCTCTCGACAGGGGGCTCCTACGAGCAGTACTTC
TRBJ2-4 | - | TRBD2 | TRBV20-1 | CSASTSGKVRNIQYF | TGCAGTGCTTCCACTAGCGGTAAAGTTAGGAACATTCAGTACTTC
TRBJ2-5 | - | TRBD2 | TRBV7-6 | CASSLRLAGQKETQYF | TGTGCCAGCAGCTTACGACTAGCGGGGCAAAAAGAGACCCAGTACTTC
TRBJ2-7 | few | - | TRBV10-3 | CAISVGKWETSYEQYF | TGTGCCATCAGTGTTGGGAAGTGGGAGACCTCCTACGAGCAGTACTTC
TRBJ1-4 | few | - | TRBV12-3/TRBV12-4 | CASSPGNEKLFF | TGTGCCAGCAGTCCCGGAAATGAAAAACTGTTTTTT
TRBJ1-2 | - | - | TRBV7-3 | CASSSSGGRYGYTF | TGTGCCAGCAGCTCTTCCGGGGGACGATATGGCTACACCTTC
TRBJ2-5 | - | - | TRBV12-3/TRBV12-4 | CASSLDPHSETQYF | TGTGCCAGCAGTTTAGACCCGCACTCGGAGACCCAGTACTTC
TRBJ2-2 | - | - | TRBV27 | CASSYLYTGELFF | TGTGCCAGCAGTTACCTTTACACCGGGGAGCTGTTTTTT
TRBJ2-1 | once | TRBD2 | TRBV7-9 | CASSSLTSGVAYNEQFF | TGTGCCAGCAGCTCATTGACTAGCGGAGTCGCCTACAATGAGCAGTTCTTC
TRBJ2-5 | - | TRBD1 | TRBV12-3/TRBV12-4 | CASSFAGGKETQYF | TGTGCCAGCAGTTTCGCAGGGGGCAAAGAGACCCAGTACTTC
TRBJ2-3 | few | - | TRBV7-9 | CASSSGRALTDTQYF | TGTGCCAGCAGCTCCGGAAGGGCTCTCACAGATACGCAGTATTTT
TRBJ2-1 | - | - | TRBV2 | CASNEQFF | TGTGCCAGCAATGAGCAGTTCTTC
TRBJ1-2 | few | - | TRBV6-1 | CASSAAGTNYGYTF | TGTGCCAGCAGTGCGGCAGGGACGAACTATGGCTACACCTTC